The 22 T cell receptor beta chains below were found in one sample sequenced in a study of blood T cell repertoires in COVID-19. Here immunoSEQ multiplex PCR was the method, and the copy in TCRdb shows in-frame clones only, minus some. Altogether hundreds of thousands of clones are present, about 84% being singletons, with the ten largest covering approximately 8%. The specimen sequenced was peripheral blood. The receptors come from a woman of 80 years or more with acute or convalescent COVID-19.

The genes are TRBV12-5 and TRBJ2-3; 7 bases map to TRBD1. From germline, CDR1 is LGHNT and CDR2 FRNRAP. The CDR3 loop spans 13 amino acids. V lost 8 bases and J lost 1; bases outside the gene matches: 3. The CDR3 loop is CASRQGGTDTQYF. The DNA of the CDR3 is TGTGCTAGTCGACAGGGCGGCACAGATACGCAGTATTTT.

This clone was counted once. The CDR3 DNA follows: TGTGCCAGCAGCAAAATGGACAGGGGAAAAAACATTCAGTACTTC. It yields the protein CASSKMDRGKNIQYF. The chain couples TRBV6-2 or TRBV6-3 to TRBJ2-4; TRBD1 matches at 9 bases. Trimming cost V 6 bases and J 4 bases; bases outside gene matches: 7. The CDR3 spans 15 residues. The germline gives CDR1 MNHEY, CDR2 SVGEGT.

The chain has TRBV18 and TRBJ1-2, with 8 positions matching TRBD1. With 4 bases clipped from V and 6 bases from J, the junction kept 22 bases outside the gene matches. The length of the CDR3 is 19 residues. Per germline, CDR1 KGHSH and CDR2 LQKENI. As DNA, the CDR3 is TGTGCCAGCTCACTCCGGTCTGTTGCAGGGGGCCCTCCTGTGGATGGCTACACCTTC. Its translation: CASSLRSVAGGPPVDGYTF.

CDR3 sequence reads: CASSQDLVRGGETQYF. In DNA form, the CDR3 reads TGTGCCAGCAGCCAAGATCTGGTCAGGGGCGGGGAGACCCAGTACTTC. The chain couples TRBV3-1 (or the pseudogene TRBV3-2) to TRBJ2-5; maybe TRBD1 (6 bases). Germline V CDR1 and CDR2: LGHDT, YNNKEL (reference sequence). The CDR3 has 16 amino acids. V shed 0 bases and J shed 5 bases, with 16 bases lying between them.

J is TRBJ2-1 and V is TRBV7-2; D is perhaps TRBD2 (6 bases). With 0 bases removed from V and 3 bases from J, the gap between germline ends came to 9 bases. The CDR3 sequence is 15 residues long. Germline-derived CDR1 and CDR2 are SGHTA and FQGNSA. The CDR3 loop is CASSLASGNYNEQFF. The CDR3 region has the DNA TGTGCCAGCAGCTTAGCTAGCGGAAACTACAATGAGCAGTTCTTC.

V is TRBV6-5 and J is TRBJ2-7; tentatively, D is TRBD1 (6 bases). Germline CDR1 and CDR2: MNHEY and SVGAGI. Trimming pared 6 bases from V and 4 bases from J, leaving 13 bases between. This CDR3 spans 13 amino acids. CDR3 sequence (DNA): TGTGCCAGCAGCCGACTTCAGGGGTACGAGCAGTACTTC. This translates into CASSRLQGYEQYF.

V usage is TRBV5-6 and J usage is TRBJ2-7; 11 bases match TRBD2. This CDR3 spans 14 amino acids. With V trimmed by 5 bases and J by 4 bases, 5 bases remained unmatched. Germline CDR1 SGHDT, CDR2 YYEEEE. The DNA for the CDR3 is TGTGCCAGCAGTTGGACTAGCGGGCGGTACGAGCAGTACTTC. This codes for CASSWTSGRYEQYF.

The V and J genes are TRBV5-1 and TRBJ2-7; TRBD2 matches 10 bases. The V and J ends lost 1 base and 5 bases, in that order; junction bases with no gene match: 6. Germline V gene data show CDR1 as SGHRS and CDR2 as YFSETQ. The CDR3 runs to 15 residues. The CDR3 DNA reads TGCGCCAGCAGCTTGATGAGCGGGAGGGCCCACGAGCAGTACTTC. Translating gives CASSLMSGRAHEQYF. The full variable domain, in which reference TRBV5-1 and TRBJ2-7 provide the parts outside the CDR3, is KAGVTQTPRYLIKTRGQQVTLSCSPISGHRSVSWYQQTPGQGLQFLFEYFSETQRNKGNFPGRFSGRQFSNSRSEMNVSTLELGDSALYLCASSLMSGRAHEQYFGPGTRLTVT.

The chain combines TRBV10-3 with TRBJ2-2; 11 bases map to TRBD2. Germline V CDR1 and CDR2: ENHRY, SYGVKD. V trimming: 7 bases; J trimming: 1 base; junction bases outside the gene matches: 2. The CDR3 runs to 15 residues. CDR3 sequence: CAIKGLAGNTGELFF. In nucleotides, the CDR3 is TGTGCCATCAAAGGACTAGCGGGGAACACCGGGGAGCTGTTTTTT.

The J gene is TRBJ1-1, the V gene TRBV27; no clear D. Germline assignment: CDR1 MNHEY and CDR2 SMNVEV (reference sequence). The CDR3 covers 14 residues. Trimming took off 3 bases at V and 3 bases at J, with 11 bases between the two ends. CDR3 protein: CASSFGSGYTEAFF. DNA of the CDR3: TGTGCCAGCAGTTTTGGATCGGGATACACTGAAGCTTTCTTT.

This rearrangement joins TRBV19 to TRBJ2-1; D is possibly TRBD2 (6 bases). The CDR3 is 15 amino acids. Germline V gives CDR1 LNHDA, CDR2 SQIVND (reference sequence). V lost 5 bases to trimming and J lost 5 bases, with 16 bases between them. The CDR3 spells CASSVSGLGNNEQFF. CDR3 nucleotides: TGTGCCAGTAGTGTCTCGGGACTGGGAAACAATGAGCAGTTCTTC.

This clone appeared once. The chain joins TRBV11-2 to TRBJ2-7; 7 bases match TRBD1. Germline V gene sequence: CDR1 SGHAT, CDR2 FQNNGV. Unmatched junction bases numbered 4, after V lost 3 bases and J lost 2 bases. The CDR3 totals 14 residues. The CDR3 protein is CASSLRDSAYEQYF. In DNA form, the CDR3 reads TGTGCCAGCAGCTTGAGGGACAGTGCCTACGAGCAGTACTTC.

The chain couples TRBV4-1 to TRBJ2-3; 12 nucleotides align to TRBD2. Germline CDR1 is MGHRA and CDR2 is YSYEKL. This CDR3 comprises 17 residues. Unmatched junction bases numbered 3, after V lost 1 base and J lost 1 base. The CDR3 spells CASSQALAGGRTDTQYF. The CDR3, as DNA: TGCGCCAGCAGCCAAGCCCTAGCGGGAGGGCGCACAGATACGCAGTATTTT.

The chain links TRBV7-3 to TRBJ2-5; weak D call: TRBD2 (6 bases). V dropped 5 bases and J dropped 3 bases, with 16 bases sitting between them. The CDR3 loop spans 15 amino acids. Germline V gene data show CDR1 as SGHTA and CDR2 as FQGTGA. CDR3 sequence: CASSPRGSKEETQYF. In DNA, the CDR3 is TGTGCCAGCAGCCCCCGGGGGTCCAAAGAAGAGACCCAGTACTTC.

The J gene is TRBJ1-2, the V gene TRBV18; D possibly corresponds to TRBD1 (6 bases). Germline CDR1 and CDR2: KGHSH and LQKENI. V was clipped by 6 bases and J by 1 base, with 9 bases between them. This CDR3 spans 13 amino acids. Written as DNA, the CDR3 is TGTGCCAGCTCTTTGGACAGTAACTATGGCTACACCTTC. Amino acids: CASSLDSNYGYTF.

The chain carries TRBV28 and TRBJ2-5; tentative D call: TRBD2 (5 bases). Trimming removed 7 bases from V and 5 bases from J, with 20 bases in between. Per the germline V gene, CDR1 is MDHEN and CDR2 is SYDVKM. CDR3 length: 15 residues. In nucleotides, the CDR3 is TGTGCCAGCACCCCGGGCTGGGCCCCGGGGGAGACCCAGTACTTC. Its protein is CASTPGWAPGETQYF.

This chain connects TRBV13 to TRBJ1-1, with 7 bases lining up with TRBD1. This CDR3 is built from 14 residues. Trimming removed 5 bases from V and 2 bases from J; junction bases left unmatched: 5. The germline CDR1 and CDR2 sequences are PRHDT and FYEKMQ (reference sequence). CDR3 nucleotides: TGTGCCAGCAGCCCCGACAGGGCTAACACTGAAGCTTTCTTT. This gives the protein CASSPDRANTEAFF.

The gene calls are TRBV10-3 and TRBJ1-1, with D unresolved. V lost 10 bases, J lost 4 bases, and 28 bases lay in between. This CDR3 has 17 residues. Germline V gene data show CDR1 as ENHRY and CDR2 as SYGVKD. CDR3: CATRARAGETRSTEAFF. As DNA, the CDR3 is TGTGCCACCCGCGCGCGGGCCGGGGAAACTCGAAGCACTGAAGCTTTCTTT.

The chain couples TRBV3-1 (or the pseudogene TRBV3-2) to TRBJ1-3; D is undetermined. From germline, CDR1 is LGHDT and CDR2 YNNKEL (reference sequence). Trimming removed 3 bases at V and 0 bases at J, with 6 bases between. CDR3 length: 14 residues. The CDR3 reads CASSHASSGNTIYF. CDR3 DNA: TGTGCCAGCAGCCACGCCAGCTCTGGAAACACCATATATTTT.

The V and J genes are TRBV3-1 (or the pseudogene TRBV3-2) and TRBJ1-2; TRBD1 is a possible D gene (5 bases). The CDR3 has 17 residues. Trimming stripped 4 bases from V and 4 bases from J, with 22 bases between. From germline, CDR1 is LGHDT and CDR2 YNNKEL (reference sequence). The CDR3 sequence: CASSLRQSRLGGYGYTF. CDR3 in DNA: TGTGCCAGCAGCCTAAGACAGTCGAGATTGGGTGGCTATGGCTACACCTTC.

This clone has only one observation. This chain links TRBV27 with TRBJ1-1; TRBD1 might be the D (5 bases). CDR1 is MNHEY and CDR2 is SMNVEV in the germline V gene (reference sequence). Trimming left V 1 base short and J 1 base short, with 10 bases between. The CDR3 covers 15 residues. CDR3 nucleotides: TGTGCCAGCAGTTTATACGGGGGAACGAACACTGAAGCTTTCTTT. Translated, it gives CASSLYGGTNTEAFF.

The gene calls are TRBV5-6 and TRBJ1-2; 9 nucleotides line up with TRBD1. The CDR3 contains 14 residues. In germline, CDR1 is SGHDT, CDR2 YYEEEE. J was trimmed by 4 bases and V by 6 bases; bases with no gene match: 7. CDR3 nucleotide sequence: TGTGCCAGCAACCCTGGACAGGGGAGCTATGGCTACACCTTC. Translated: CASNPGQGSYGYTF.